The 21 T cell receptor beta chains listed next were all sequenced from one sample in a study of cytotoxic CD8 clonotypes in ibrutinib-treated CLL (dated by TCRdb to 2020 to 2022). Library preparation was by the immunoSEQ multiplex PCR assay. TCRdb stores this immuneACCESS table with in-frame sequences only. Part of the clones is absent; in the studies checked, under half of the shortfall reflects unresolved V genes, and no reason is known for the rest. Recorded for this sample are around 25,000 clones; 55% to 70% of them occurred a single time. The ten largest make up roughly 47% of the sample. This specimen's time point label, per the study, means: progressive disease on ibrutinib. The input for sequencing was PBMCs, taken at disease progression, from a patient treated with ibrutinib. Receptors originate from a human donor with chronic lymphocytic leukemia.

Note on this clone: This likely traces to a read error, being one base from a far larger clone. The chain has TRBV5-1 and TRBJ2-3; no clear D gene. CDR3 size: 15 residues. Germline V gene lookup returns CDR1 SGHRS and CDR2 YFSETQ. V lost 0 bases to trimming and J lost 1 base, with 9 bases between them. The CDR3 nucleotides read TGCGCCAGCAGCTTGGCCGATGCGGGCACAGATACGCAGTATTTT. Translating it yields CASSLADAGTDTQYF. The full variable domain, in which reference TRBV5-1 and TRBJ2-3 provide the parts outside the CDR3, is KAGVTQTPRYLIKTRGQQVTLSCSPISGHRSVSWYQQTPGQGLQFLFEYFSETQRNKGNFPGRFSGRQFSNSRSEMNVSTLELGDSALYLCASSLADAGTDTQYFGPGTRLTVL.

CDR3 sequence reads: CASSIEAGPNSPLHF. As DNA, the CDR3 is TGTGCCAGTAGTATAGAGGCTGGACCGAATTCACCCCTCCACTTT. The chain recombines TRBV19 with TRBJ1-6; D not resolved. The V end was cut by 0 bases, the J end by 7 bases, with 10 bases between. In germline, CDR1 is LNHDA, CDR2 SQIVND (reference sequence). The CDR3 is 15 residues long.

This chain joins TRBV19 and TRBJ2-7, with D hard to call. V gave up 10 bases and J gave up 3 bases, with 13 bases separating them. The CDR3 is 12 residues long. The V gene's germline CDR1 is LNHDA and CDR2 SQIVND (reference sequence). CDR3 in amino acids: CATRTAHYEQYF. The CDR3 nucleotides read TGTGCCACGCGGACGGCCCACTACGAGCAGTACTTC. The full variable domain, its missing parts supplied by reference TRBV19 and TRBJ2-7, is DGGITQSPKYLFRKEGQNVTLSCEQNLNHDAMYWYRQDPGQGLRLIYYSQIVNDFQKGDIAEGYSVSREKKESFPLTVTSAQKNPTAFYLCATRTAHYEQYFGPGTRLTVT.

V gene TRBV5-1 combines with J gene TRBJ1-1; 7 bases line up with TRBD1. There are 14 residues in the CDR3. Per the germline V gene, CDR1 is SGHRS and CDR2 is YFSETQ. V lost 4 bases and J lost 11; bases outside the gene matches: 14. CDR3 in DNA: TGCGCCAGCAGCCAGGGGACAGCTCTCCAGACGGCTTTCTTT. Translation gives CASSQGTALQTAFF.

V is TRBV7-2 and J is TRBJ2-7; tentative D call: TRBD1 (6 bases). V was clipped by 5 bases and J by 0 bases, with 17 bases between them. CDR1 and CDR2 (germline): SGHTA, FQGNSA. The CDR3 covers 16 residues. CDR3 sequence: CASSPTQGGGSYEQYF. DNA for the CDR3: TGTGCCAGCAGCCCTACACAGGGTGGGGGCTCCTACGAGCAGTACTTC.

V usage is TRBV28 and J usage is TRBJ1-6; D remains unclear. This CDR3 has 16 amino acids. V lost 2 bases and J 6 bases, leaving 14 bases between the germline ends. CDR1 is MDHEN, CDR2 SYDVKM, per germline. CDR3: CASSLRGSAGNSPLHF. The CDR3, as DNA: TGTGCCAGCAGTTTACGGGGTTCGGCTGGTAATTCACCCCTCCACTTT.

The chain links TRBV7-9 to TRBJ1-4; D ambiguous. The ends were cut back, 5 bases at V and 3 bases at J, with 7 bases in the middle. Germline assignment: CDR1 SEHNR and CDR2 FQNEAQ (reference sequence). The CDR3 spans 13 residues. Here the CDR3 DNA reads TGTGCCAGCAGCCCTGACCCTAATGAAAAACTGTTTTTT. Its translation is CASSPDPNEKLFF. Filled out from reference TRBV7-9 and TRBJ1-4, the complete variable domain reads DTGVSQNPRHKITKRGQNVTFRCDPISEHNRLYWYRQTLGQGPEFLTYFQNEAQLEKSRLLSDRFSAERPKGSFSTLEIQRTEQGDSAMYLCASSPDPNEKLFFGSGTQLSVL.

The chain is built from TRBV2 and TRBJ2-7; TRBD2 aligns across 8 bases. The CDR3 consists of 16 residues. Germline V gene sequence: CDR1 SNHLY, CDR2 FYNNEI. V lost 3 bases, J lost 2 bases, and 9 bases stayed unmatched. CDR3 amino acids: CASSEPSSGGPYEQYF. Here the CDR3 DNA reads TGTGCCAGCAGTGAGCCCTCCAGCGGGGGACCCTACGAGCAGTACTTC.

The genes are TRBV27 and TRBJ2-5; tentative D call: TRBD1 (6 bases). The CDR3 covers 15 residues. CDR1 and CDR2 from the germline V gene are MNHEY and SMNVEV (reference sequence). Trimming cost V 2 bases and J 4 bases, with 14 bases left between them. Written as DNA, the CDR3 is TGTGCCAGCAGTTTAGGCCCGGGACAAGCAGAGACCCAGTACTTC. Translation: CASSLGPGQAETQYF.

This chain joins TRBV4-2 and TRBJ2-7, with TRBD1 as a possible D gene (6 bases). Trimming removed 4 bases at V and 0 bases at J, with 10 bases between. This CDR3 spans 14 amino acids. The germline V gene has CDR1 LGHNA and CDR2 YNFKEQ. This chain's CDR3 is CASSLRDTSYEQYF. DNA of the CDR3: TGTGCCAGCAGCCTCCGGGACACCTCCTACGAGCAGTACTTC.

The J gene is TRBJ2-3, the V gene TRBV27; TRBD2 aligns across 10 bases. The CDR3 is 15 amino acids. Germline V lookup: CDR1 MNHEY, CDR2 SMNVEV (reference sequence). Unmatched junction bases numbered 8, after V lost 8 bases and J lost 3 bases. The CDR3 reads CASLTSGDVTDTQYF. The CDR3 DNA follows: TGTGCCAGCCTAACTAGCGGGGATGTAACAGATACGCAGTATTTT.

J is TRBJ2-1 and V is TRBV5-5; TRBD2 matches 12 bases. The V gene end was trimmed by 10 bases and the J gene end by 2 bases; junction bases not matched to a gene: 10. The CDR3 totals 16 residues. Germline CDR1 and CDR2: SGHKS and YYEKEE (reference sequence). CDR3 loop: CASQLPSGGAYNEQFF. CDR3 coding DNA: TGTGCCTCCCAGCTCCCTAGCGGGGGGGCCTACAATGAGCAGTTCTTC.

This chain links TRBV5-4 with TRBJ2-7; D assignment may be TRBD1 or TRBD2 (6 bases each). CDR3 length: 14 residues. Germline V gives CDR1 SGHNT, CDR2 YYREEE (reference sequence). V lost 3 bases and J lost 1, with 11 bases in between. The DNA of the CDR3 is TGTGCCAGCAGCTGGGGGGCGGGGTCCTACGAGCAGTACTTC. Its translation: CASSWGAGSYEQYF.

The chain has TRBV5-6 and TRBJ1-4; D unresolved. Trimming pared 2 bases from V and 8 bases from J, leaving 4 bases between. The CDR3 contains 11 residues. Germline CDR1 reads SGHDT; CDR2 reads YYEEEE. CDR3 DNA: TGTGCCAGCAGCTTTGGGGAAAAACTGTTTTTT. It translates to CASSFGEKLFF.

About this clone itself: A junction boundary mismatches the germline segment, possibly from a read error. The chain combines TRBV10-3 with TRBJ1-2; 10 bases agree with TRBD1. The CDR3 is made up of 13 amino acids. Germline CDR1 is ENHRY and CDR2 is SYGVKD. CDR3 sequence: CAIMRDGTGAYLF. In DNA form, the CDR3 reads TGTGCCATCATGAGGGACGGGACAGGGGCGTACCTCTTC.

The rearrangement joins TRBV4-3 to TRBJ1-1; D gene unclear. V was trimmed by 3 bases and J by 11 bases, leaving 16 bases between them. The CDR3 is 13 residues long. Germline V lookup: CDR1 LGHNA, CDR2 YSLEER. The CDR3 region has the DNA TGCGCCAGCAGCCAGGATTGGGGATCGGGGGCTTTCTTT. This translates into CASSQDWGSGAFF.

CDR3: CASSLEAYVRDGTNYGYTF. The CDR3 DNA reads TGTGCCAGCAGCTTAGAGGCGTACGTCCGGGACGGAACTAACTATGGCTACACCTTC. The chain joins TRBV7-8 to TRBJ1-2; TRBD1 might be the D (5 bases). CDR1 is SGHVS and CDR2 is FQNEAQ in the germline V gene. The V gene lost 1 base and the J gene lost 0 bases, with 21 bases spanning the gap. The CDR3 totals 19 residues.

Here the CDR3 DNA reads TGCGCCAGCAGCCTAAGCGCACAACCCAAAGAGACCCAGTACTTC. Translation: CASSLSAQPKETQYF. This sequence joins TRBV4-1 and TRBJ2-5; no clear D gene. The CDR3 consists of 15 residues. Germline V gives CDR1 MGHRA, CDR2 YSYEKL. V lost 4 bases, J lost 3 bases, and 15 bases lay in between.

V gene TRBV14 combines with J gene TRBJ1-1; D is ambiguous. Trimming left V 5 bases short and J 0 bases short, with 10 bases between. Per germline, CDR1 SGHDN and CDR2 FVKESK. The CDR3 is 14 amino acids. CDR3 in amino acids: CASSKLEVNTEAFF. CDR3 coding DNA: TGTGCCAGCAGCAAACTAGAGGTGAACACTGAAGCTTTCTTT.

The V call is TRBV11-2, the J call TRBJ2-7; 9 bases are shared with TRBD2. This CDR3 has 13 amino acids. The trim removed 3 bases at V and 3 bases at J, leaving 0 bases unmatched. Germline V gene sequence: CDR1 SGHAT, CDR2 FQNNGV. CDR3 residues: CASSFSGSYEQYF. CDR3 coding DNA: TGTGCCAGCAGCTTTAGCGGGAGCTACGAGCAGTACTTC.

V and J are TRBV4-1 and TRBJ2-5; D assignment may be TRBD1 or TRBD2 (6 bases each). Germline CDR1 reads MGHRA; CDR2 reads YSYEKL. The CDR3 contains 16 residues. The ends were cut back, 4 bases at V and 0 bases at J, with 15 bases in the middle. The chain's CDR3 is CASSPEGGRDQETQYF. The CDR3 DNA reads TGCGCCAGCAGCCCAGAGGGGGGTCGTGACCAAGAGACCCAGTACTTC.